A single sample gave rise to the 21 T cell receptor beta chains below, sequenced in a study of CD8 T cells in Susac syndrome. Random-hexamer reverse transcription was applied to about 0.45 to 1 ug RNA. TCRdb reprocessed the immunoSEQ multiplex PCR reads via MiXCR and lists one record per CDR3 protein. The sample lists about 100,000 distinct CDR3 sequences, roughly 96% occurring once. Sequencing was carried out using CD8+ T cells from PBMCs. Every receptor here comes from a human donor with Susac syndrome.

The rearrangement uses TRBV6-1 and TRBJ2-3, with D hard to call. Trimming left V 4 bases short and J 2 bases short, with 19 bases between. CDR1 is MNHNS, CDR2 SASEGT, per germline. CDR3 length equals 17 residues. This chain's CDR3 is CASSASGRLFDTDTQYF. The CDR3 DNA reads as TGTGCCAGCAGTGCGTCAGGCCGGCTATTCGACACAGATACGCAGTATTTT.

The chain recombines TRBV27 with TRBJ2-7; 10 nucleotides line up with TRBD1. Trimming at V came to 8 bases and at J to 2 bases, leaving 6 bases not matched to a gene. This CDR3 is built from 14 residues. Germline CDR1 reads MNHEY; CDR2 reads SMNVEV (reference sequence). The CDR3 spells CASQTGTGAYEQYF. The CDR3 region has the DNA TGTGCCAGCCAAACCGGGACAGGGGCCTACGAGCAGTACTTC.

The chain recombines TRBV15 with TRBJ2-1, with TRBD1 identical over 11 bases. The CDR3 spans 14 residues. With 2 bases clipped from V and 8 bases from J, the junction kept 2 bases outside the gene matches. CDR1 and CDR2 (germline): LNHNV, YYDKDF (reference sequence). The chain's CDR3 is CATSRSGQGDEQFF. DNA of the CDR3: TGTGCCACCAGCAGATCGGGACAGGGGGATGAGCAGTTCTTC.

The chain joins TRBV5-1 to TRBJ1-6, with a tentative D call TRBD1 (6 bases). V lost 4 bases and J lost 7, with 15 bases in between. Germline V gives CDR1 SGHRS, CDR2 YFSETQ. The CDR3 is 15 residues long. Here the CDR3 reads CASSALGTPNSPLHF. The CDR3 DNA sequence: TGCGCCAGCAGCGCCCTGGGGACACCCAATTCACCCCTCCACTTT.

This rearrangement joins TRBV23-1 to TRBJ2-1; D might be TRBD2 (8 bases). TRBV23-1 is an open reading frame whose function is uncertain. Trimming took 3 bases from V and 5 from J, leaving 29 bases between them. This CDR3 is built from 20 residues. CDR3 DNA sequence: TGCGCCAGCAGTCAGATAGGACAGGTAAAGAGTAGCGGGGACAACAATGAGCAGTTCTTC. Translation gives CASSQIGQVKSSGDNNEQFF.

This clonotype was observed a single time. The V gene is TRBV5-1, the J gene TRBJ2-1; 12 positions agree with TRBD2. This CDR3 is built from 13 residues. The germline gives CDR1 SGHRS, CDR2 YFSETQ. V shed 10 bases, J shed 6 bases, and the junction held 5 bases outside the gene matches. Written as DNA, the CDR3 is TGCGCCTCCCGGACTAGCGGGGCCAATGAGCAGTTCTTC. The encoded protein is CASRTSGANEQFF.

The V call is TRBV28, the J call TRBJ2-5, with a tentative D call TRBD2 (5 bases). CDR1 MDHEN and CDR2 SYDVKM come from the germline V gene. Between the trimmed V and J ends, which lost 2 bases and 5 bases, there was a span of 12 bases. The CDR3 is 14 residues long. Written as DNA, the CDR3 is TGTGCCAGCAGTTTACTCGGACTGGAGGAGACCCAGTACTTC. Its protein product is CASSLLGLEETQYF.

This clonotype was detected once. The rearrangement uses TRBV19 and TRBJ2-2; D not certain. The CDR3 is made up of 16 amino acids. Deletions cut 1 base from V and 4 bases from J, with 13 bases between. Germline loops: CDR1 LNHDA, CDR2 SQIVND (reference sequence). The CDR3 DNA sequence: TGTGCCAGTAGTATAGGCCCCCTCATATCCACCGGGGAGCTGTTTTTT. Its protein product is CASSIGPLISTGELFF. Complete variable domain (other parts from reference TRBV19 and TRBJ2-2): DGGITQSPKYLFRKEGQNVTLSCEQNLNHDAMYWYRQDPGQGLRLIYYSQIVNDFQKGDIAEGYSVSREKKESFPLTVTSAQKNPTAFYLCASSIGPLISTGELFFGEGSRLTVL.

This chain joins TRBV15 and TRBJ2-7, with D possibly being TRBD1 (6 bases). CDR1 and CDR2 (germline): LNHNV, YYDKDF (reference sequence). The CDR3 length is 16 residues. Trimming shortened V by 0 bases and J by 6 bases, and 18 bases separated the two germline ends. CDR3 loop: CATSRDRGTRSGEQYF. The CDR3 nucleotides read TGTGCCACCAGCAGAGATAGGGGGACAAGGTCTGGCGAGCAGTACTTC. Full variable domain (rest looked up from reference TRBV15 and TRBJ2-7): DAMVIQNPRYQVTQFGKPVTLSCSQTLNHNVMYWYQQKSSQAPKLLFHYYDKDFNNEADTPDNFQSRRPNTSFCFLDIRSPGLGDTAMYLCATSRDRGTRSGEQYFGPGTRLTVT.

The chain uses TRBV20-1 and TRBJ2-7, with 9 bases matching TRBD1. Germline V gives CDR1 DFQATT, CDR2 SNEGSKA (reference sequence). V lost 3 bases to trimming and J lost 4 bases; unmatched junction nucleotides: 10. This CDR3 comprises 15 residues. The CDR3: CSARNRDRAWYEQYF. The CDR3 coding sequence is TGCAGTGCTAGGAACCGGGACAGGGCGTGGTACGAGCAGTACTTC.

The rearrangement uses TRBV25-1 and TRBJ1-2; 7 nucleotides agree with TRBD1. The CDR3 is 14 amino acids. Trimming cost V 3 bases and J 5 bases; bases outside gene matches: 6. Germline lookup yields CDR1 MGHDK and CDR2 SYGVNS. The CDR3 coding sequence is TGTGCCAGCAGTGATTCCGGGACAGATTATGGCTACACCTTC. Translating it yields CASSDSGTDYGYTF.

The chain uses TRBV2 and TRBJ2-1; D unresolved. V was shortened by 8 bases and J by 5 bases, with 10 bases between the two germline ends. This CDR3 is built from 12 residues. In germline, CDR1 is SNHLY, CDR2 FYNNEI. CDR3 in amino acids: CASRPLNNEQFF. The CDR3 nucleotides are TGTGCCAGCCGGCCCTTAAACAATGAGCAGTTCTTC.

The CDR3 sequence is CASSYDYTQETQYF. CDR3 nucleotides: TGTGCCAGCAGTTACGACTACACCCAAGAGACCCAGTACTTC. The chain combines TRBV6-5 with TRBJ2-5, with TRBD2 as a possible D gene (5 bases). CDR1 and CDR2 from the germline V gene are MNHEY and SVGAGI. V shed 2 bases and J shed 1 base, with 8 bases lying between them. There are 14 residues in the CDR3.

The rearrangement joins TRBV5-1 to TRBJ2-7; 7 nucleotides agree with TRBD1. V was clipped by 0 bases and J by 7 bases; unmatched bases: 13. CDR3 length: 16 amino acids. The germline V gene encodes CDR1 SGHRS and CDR2 YFSETQ. The CDR3 spells CASSLGPTGIAGEQYF. The CDR3 DNA follows: TGCGCCAGCAGCTTGGGCCCGACAGGGATCGCAGGGGAGCAGTACTTC.

This sequence joins TRBV27 and TRBJ1-2; 9 bases are shared with TRBD1. The germline V gene encodes CDR1 MNHEY and CDR2 SMNVEV (reference sequence). The J segment lost 6 bases and the V segment lost 6 bases, leaving 11 bases of the junction unmatched. This CDR3 region has 15 residues. CDR3 sequence: CASRQDRDRVNGYTF. Written as DNA, the CDR3 is TGTGCCAGCAGACAAGACCGGGACAGGGTTAATGGCTACACCTTC.

This clonotype was counted only a few times. The gene calls are TRBV29-1 and TRBJ1-3; D remains ambiguous. Per the germline V gene, CDR1 is SQVTM and CDR2 is ANQGSEA. The length of the CDR3 is 12 residues. Trimming removed 5 bases at V and 4 bases at J, with 9 bases between. The CDR3 reads CSVPGRGNTIYF. DNA of the CDR3: TGCAGCGTTCCCGGGAGGGGAAACACCATATATTTT.

The chain couples TRBV29-1 to TRBJ2-3; no clear D gene. The CDR3 totals 11 residues. With 4 bases removed from V and 2 bases from J, the gap between germline ends came to 4 bases. From germline, CDR1 is SQVTM and CDR2 ANQGSEA. CDR3 in DNA: TGCAGCGTTGTCCCCACAGATACGCAGTATTTT. Its translation is CSVVPTDTQYF.

The chain couples TRBV3-1 to TRBJ1-4; possible D gene TRBD1, 5 bases. Per germline, CDR1 LGHDT and CDR2 YNNKEL (reference sequence). The CDR3 has 17 residues. Trimming took 4 bases from V and 8 from J, leaving 23 bases between them. The CDR3 nucleotides are TGTGCCAGCAGCCGCGCAATTGTACAAGAATGGGACGAAAAACTGTTTTTT. Translation gives CASSRAIVQEWDEKLFF.

In this sample, this clonotype turned up once. This rearrangement joins TRBV13 to TRBJ2-6, with a possible D match to TRBD1 (6 bases). Trimming removed 1 base from V and 2 bases from J, with 12 bases in between. The CDR3 extends over 17 amino acids. Germline V gene sequence: CDR1 PRHDT, CDR2 FYEKMQ (reference sequence). CDR3 loop: CASSLDPGTTGANVLTF. The CDR3 DNA follows: TGTGCCAGCAGCTTAGACCCCGGGACAACTGGGGCCAACGTCCTGACTTTC.

The gene calls are TRBV13 and TRBJ2-2, with unresolved D. Germline loops: CDR1 PRHDT, CDR2 FYEKMQ (reference sequence). V was pared by 5 bases and J by 2 bases, with 9 bases between. CDR3 length equals 14 residues. DNA for the CDR3: TGTGCCAGCAGCATCGAGACCAACACCGGGGAGCTGTTTTTT. Amino acid sequence: CASSIETNTGELFF.

The gene calls are TRBV3-1 and TRBJ2-7; 8 bases fit TRBD1. The length of the CDR3 is 15 residues. V lost 2 bases to trimming and J lost 3 bases; unmatched junction nucleotides: 6. The germline V gene encodes CDR1 LGHDT and CDR2 YNNKEL (reference sequence). CDR3 coding DNA: TGTGCCAGCAGCCAATCAGACAGGGGACTCTACGAGCAGTACTTC. Residues: CASSQSDRGLYEQYF.